This TCR beta chain was captured by sequencing in a study of OX40 agonist ivuxolimab in advanced cancers. Germline V gene data show CDR1 as ENHRY and CDR2 as SYGVKD. This CDR3 has 17 amino acids. V lost 0 bases and J lost 2; bases outside the gene matches: 6. Clones were read by immunoSEQ multiplex PCR, and TCRdb kept only the in-frame ones, dropping some. The sample includes roughly 100,000 clones, approximately 90% seen only once; the top ten take over 0.8%. The sample here was CD4+ or CD8+ T cells sorted from blood, taken in a trial of the OX40 agonist ivuxolimab. The chain is built from TRBV10-3 and TRBJ1-3; 8 bases line up with TRBD1. The clonotype originates from an adult with an advanced solid tumor such as melanoma, head and neck, liver or kidney cancer. CDR3 coding DNA: TGTGCCATCAGTGAGTCTTGGACAGGGAGTACTGGAAACACCATATATTTT. Residues: CAISESWTGSTGNTIYF.